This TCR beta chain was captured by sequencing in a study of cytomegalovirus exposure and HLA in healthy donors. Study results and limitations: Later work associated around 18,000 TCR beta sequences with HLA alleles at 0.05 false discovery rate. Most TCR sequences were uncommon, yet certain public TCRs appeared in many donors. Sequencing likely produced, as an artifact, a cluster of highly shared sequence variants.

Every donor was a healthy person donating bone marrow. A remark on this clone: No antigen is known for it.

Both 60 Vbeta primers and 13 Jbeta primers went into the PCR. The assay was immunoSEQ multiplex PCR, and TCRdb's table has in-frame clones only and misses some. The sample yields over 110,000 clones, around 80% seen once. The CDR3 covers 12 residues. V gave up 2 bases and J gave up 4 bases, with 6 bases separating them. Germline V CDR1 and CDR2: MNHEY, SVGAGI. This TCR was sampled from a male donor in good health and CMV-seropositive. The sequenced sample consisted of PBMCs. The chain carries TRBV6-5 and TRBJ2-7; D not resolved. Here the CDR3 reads CASSYRGYEQYF. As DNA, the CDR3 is TGTGCCAGCAGTTACAGAGGTTACGAGCAGTACTTC.